This entry is about one TCR beta chain. This entry belongs to a study of control samples from healthy donors and cancer patients. The V and J ends lost 5 bases and 5 bases respectively, with 10 bases between them. Per germline, CDR1 MNHEY and CDR2 SMNVEV (reference sequence). CDR3 length equals 13 residues. TCRdb's copy holds only in-frame clones and misses some; the assay was immunoSEQ multiplex PCR. This table holds 120,000 to 150,000 clones, approximately 92% found once. The sequencing input was blood. This receptor was identified in a man aged 25-40 years in good health. The chain recombines TRBV27 with TRBJ1-5; D call uncertain. DNA for the CDR3: TGTGCCAGCAGTCCGAACCCTCATCAGCCCCAGCATTTT. Protein product: CASSPNPHQPQHF.